A few counts support the clone carrying this TCR beta chain. This entry belongs to a study of blood T cell repertoires in COVID-19. As for the study in general: Italy, Spain and the United States were the sources of the convalescent and acute COVID-19 samples.

Living in roughly 25 US areas, the participants were between about 18 and 90 years of age. In the original analysis: It was from reference gene primer amplification that nucleated cell counts were estimated. Some clones are missing from TCRdb's copy, which holds only in-frame ones; the method was immunoSEQ multiplex PCR. Clone size and the V and J calls come from that table; the DNA yielded D and trimming. The sample includes 350,000 to 450,000 clones, roughly 84% of them seen just once. The V gene's germline CDR1 is KGHSH and CDR2 LQKENI. Trimming cost V 3 bases and J 6 bases; bases outside gene matches: 7. The CDR3 has 15 amino acids.

This receptor was taken from a woman under 30 who had been exposed to COVID-19. This chain joins TRBV18 and TRBJ1-5, with 8 bases identical to TRBD1. The sequencing input was PBMCs or T cells enriched from blood (not recorded which). The CDR3 loop is CASSPDRGVGQPQHF. The CDR3 coding sequence is TGTGCCAGCTCACCCGACAGGGGTGTCGGTCAGCCCCAGCATTTT.